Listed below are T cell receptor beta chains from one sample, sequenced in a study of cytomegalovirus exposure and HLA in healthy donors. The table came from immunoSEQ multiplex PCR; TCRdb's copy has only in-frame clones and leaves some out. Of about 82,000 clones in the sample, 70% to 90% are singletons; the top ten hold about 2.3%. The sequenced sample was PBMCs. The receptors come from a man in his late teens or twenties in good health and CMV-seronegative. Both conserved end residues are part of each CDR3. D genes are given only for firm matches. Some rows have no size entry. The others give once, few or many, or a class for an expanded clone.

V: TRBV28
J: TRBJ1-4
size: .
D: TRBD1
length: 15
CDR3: CASSLAPGTVSSLVF
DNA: TGTGCCAGCAGTTTGGCCCCGGGGACAGTTAGTTCTCTAGTCTTT

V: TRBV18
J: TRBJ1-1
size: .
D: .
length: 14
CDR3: CASSPGQLNTEAFF
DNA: TGTGCCAGCTCACCAGGACAACTGAACACTGAAGCTTTCTTT

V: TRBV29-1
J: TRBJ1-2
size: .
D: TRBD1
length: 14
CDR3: CSVGTGQGKYGYTF
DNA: TGCAGCGTGGGGACTGGACAGGGCAAGTATGGCTACACCTTC

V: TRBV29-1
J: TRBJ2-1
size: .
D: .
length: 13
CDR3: CSVVRGNGNEQFF
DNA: TGCAGCGTTGTCAGGGGCAACGGCAATGAGCAGTTCTTC

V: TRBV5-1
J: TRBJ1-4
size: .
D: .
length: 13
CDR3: CASGQERDKKLFF
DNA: TGCGCCAGCGGACAAGAGCGGGACAAAAAACTGTTTTTT

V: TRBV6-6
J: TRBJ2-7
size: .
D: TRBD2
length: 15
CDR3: CASSPSAGGPYEQYF
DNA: TGTGCCAGCAGCCCCTCGGCGGGAGGACCCTACGAGCAGTACTTC

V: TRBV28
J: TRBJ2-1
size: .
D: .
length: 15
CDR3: CASSTPSGSGNEQFF
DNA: TGTGCCAGCAGCACACCGAGCGGGTCTGGCAATGAGCAGTTCTTC

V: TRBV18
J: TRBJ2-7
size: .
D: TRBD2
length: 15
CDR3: CASSPFPAGGNEQYF
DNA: TGTGCCAGCTCACCATTCCCAGCGGGAGGTAACGAGCAGTACTTC

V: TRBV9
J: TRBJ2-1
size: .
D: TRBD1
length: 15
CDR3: CASSATGTVYNEQFF
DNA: TGTGCCAGCAGCGCCACCGGGACAGTTTACAATGAGCAGTTCTTC

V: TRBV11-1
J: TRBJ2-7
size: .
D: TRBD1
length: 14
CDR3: CASSSRGQGDEQYF
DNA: TGTGCCAGCAGCTCTAGGGGACAGGGGGACGAGCAGTACTTC

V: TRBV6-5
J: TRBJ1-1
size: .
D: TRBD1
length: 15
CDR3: CASSYGDRLNTEAFF
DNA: TGTGCCAGCAGTTACGGGGACAGGCTGAACACTGAAGCTTTCTTT

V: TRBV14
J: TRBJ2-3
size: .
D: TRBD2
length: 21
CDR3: CASSQDVLVAGAPAVGDTQYF
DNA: TGTGCCAGCAGCCAAGATGTTCTAGTAGCGGGAGCCCCTGCGGTAGGAGATACGCAGTATTTT

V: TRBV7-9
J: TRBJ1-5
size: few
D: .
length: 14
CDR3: CASSFDKANQPQHF
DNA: TGTGCCAGCAGCTTTGACAAGGCGAATCAGCCCCAGCATTTT

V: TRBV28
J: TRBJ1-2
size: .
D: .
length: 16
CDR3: CATQFIVTGSNYGYTF
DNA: TGTGCCACCCAGTTTATAGTCACAGGCTCTAACTATGGCTACACCTTC

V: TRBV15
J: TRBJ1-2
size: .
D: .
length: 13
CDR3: CATSTGSDYGYTF
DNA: TGTGCCACCAGCACTGGGAGCGACTATGGCTACACCTTC

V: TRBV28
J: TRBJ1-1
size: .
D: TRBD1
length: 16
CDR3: CASSPQRTGLNTEAFF
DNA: TGTGCCAGCAGTCCGCAGCGGACAGGGTTGAACACTGAAGCTTTCTTT

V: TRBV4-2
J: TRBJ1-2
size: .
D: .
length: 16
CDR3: CASSQDLGRRSYGYTF
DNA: TGTGCCAGCAGCCAAGATCTGGGGAGGCGGAGCTATGGCTACACCTTC

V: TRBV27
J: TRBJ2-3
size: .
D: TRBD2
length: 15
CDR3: CASSFRRGRRDTQYF
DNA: TGTGCCAGCAGTTTTCGTCGCGGGAGGCGAGATACGCAGTATTTT

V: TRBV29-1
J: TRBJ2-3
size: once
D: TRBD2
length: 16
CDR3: CSGIKLAGGTTDTQYF
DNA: TGCAGCGGAATAAAACTAGCGGGGGGAACCACAGATACGCAGTATTTT

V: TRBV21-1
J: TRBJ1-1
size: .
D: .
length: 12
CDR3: CAFSSDRVGAFF
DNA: TGTGCCTTCAGCAGTGACAGGGTAGGCGCTTTCTTT

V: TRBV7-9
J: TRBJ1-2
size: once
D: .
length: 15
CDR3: CASSLASQGGSGYTF
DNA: TGTGCCAGCAGCTTAGCATCTCAGGGAGGATCTGGCTACACCTTC

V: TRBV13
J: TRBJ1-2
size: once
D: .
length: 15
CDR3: CASSKTGNKNYGYTF
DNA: TGTGCCAGCAGCAAAACAGGGAACAAGAACTATGGCTACACCTTC

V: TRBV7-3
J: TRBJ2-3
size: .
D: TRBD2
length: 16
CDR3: CASSLNPGTTGDTQYF
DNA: TGTGCCAGCAGCTTAAATCCAGGGACTACAGGCGATACGCAGTATTTT

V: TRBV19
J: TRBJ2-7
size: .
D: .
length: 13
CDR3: CASSSRVSKEQYF
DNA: TGTGCCAGTAGCTCCAGGGTATCGAAAGAGCAGTACTTC

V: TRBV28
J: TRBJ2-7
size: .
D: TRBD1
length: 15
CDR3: CASSSGGPLSYEQYF
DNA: TGTGCCAGCAGTTCAGGGGGCCCTTTATCCTACGAGCAGTACTTC

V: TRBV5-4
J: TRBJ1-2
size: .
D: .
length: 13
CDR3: CASSSRRHYGYTF
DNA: TGTGCCAGCAGCTCTCGCAGGCACTATGGCTACACCTTC

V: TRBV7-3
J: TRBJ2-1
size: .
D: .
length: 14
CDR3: CASSSATGYNEQFF
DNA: TGTGCCAGCAGCTCCGCGACGGGGTACAATGAGCAGTTCTTC

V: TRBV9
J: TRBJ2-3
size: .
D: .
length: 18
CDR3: CASSVVPVDSRWLDTQYF
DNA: TGTGCCAGCAGCGTAGTTCCCGTGGACTCGAGGTGGTTAGATACGCAGTATTTT

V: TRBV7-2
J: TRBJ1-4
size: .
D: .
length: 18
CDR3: CASSSYGTPRGNNEKLFF
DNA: TGTGCCAGCAGCTCCTACGGTACGCCCCGAGGAAATAATGAAAAACTGTTTTTT

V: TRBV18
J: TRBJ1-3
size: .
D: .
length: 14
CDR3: CASSPNGAGNTIYF
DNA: TGTGCCAGCTCACCAAACGGGGCTGGAAACACCATATATTTT

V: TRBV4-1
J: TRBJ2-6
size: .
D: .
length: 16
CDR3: CASSGLKYSGANVLTF
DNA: TGCGCCAGCTCGGGACTGAAATACTCTGGGGCCAACGTCCTGACTTTC

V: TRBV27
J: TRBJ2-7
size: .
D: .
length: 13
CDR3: CATIDSLSYEQYF
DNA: TGTGCCACAATCGACAGCCTCTCCTACGAGCAGTACTTC